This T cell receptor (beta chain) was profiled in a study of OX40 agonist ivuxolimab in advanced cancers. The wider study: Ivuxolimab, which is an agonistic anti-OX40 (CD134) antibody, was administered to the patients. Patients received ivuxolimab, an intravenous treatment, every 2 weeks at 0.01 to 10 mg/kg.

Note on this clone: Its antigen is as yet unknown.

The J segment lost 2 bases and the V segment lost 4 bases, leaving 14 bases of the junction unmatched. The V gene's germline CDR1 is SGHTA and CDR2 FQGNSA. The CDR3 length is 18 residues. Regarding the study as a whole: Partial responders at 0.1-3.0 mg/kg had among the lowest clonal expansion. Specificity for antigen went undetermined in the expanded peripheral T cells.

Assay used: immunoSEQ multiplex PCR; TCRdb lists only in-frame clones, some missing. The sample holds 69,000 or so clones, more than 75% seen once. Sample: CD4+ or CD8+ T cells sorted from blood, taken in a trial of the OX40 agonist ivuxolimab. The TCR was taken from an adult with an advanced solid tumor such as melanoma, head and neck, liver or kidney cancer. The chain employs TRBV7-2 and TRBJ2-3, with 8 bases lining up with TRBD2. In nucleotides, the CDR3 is TGTGCCAGCAGCTCCCCCAGGCTAGCGGGCCGACACACAGATACGCAGTATTTT. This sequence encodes CASSSPRLAGRHTDTQYF.